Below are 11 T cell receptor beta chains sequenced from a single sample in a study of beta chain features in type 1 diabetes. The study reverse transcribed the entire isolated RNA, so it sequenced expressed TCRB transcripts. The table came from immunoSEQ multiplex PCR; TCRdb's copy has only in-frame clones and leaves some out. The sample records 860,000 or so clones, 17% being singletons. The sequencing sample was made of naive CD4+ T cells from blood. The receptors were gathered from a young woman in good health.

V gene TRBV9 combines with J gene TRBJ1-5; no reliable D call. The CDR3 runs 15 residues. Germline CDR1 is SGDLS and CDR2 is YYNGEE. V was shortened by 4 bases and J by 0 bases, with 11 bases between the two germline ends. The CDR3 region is CASSLSMDSNQPQHF. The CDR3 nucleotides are TGTGCCAGCAGCCTAAGTATGGATAGCAATCAGCCCCAGCATTTT.

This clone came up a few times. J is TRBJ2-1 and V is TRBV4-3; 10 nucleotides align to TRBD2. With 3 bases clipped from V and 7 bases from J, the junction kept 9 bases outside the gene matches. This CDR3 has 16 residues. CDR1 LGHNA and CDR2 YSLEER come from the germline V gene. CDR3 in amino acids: CASSHPGTSVPNEQFF. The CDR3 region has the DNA TGCGCCAGCAGCCACCCCGGGACTAGCGTTCCAAATGAGCAGTTCTTC.

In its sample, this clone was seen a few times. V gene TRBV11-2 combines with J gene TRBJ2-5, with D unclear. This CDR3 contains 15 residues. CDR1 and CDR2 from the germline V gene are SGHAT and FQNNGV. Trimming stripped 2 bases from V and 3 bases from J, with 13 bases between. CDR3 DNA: TGTGCCAGCAGCTTATCGAGCCTAACCAAAGAGACCCAGTACTTC. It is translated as CASSLSSLTKETQYF.

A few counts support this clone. In DNA form, the CDR3 reads TGCGCCAGCAGCTTTGAGACTGGGGCCTACGAGCAGTACTTC. Translated, it gives CASSFETGAYEQYF. The V gene is TRBV5-1, the J gene TRBJ2-7; D remains unclear. The CDR3 covers 14 residues. Germline loops: CDR1 SGHRS, CDR2 YFSETQ. V lost 2 bases to trimming and J lost 2 bases, with 11 bases between them.

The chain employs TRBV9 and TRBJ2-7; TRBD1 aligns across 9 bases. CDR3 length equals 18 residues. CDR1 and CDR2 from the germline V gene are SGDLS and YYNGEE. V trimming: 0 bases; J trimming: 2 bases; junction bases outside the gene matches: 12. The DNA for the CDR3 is TGTGCCAGCAGCGTAGGGGCAGGGACAGGGAAGGCAGCCTACGAGCAGTACTTC. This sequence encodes CASSVGAGTGKAAYEQYF.

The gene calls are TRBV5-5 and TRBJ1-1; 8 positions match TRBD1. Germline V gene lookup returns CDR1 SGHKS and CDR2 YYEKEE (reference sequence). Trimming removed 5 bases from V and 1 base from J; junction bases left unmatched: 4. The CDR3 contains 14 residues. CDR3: CASSSGTGNTEAFF. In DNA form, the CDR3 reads TGTGCCAGCAGTTCCGGGACAGGGAACACTGAAGCTTTCTTT.

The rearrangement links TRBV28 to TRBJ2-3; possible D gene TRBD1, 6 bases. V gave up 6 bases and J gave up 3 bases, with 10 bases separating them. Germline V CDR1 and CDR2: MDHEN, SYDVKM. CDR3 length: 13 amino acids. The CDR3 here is CASRHQGTDTQYF. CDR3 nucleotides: TGTGCCAGCAGGCATCAGGGGACAGATACGCAGTATTTT.

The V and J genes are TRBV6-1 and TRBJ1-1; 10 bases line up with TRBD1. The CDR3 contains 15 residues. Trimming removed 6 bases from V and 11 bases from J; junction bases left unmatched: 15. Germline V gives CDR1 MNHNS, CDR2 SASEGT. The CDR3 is CASRTGTGVEKVAFF. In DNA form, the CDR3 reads TGTGCCAGCAGGACCGGGACAGGGGTGGAAAAAGTGGCTTTCTTT.

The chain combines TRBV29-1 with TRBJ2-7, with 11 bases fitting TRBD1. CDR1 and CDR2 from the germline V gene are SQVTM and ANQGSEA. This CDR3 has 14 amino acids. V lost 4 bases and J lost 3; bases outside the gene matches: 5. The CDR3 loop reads CSVGRGTGGYEQYF. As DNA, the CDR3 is TGCAGCGTTGGACGTGGGACAGGGGGCTACGAGCAGTACTTC.

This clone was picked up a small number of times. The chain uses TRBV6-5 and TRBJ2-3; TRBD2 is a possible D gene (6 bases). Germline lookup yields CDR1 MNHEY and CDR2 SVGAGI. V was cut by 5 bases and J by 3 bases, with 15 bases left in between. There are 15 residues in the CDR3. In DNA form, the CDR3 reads TGTGCCAGCAGTCGAGCGGCCGCGGGGACAGATACGCAGTATTTT. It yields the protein CASSRAAAGTDTQYF.

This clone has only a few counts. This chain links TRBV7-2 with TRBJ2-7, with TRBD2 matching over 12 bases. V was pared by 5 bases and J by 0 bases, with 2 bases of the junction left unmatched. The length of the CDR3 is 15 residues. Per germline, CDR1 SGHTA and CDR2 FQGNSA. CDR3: CASSKTSGSSYEQYF. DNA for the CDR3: TGTGCCAGCAGCAAGACTAGCGGGAGCTCCTACGAGCAGTACTTC.